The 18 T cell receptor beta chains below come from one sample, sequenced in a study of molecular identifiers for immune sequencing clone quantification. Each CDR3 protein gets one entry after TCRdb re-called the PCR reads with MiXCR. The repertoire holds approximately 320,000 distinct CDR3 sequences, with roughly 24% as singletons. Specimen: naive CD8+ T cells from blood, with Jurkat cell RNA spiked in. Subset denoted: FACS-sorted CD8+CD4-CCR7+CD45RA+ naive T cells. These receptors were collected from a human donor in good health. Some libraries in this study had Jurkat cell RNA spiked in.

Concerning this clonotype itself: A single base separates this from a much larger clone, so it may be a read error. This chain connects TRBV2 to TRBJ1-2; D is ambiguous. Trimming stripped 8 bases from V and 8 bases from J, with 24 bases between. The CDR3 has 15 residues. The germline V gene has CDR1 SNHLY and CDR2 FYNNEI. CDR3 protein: CASGALDGLYSGYTF. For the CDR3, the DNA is TGTGCCAGCGGAGCCCTGGACGGTCTCTATTCCGGCTACACCTTC.

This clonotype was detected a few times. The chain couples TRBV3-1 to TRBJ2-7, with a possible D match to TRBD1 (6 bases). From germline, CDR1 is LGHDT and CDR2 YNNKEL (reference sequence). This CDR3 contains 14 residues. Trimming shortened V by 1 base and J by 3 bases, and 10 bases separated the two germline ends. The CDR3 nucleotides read TGTGCCAGCAGCCAAGGGATAGGGGGCTACGAGCAGTACTTC. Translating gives CASSQGIGGYEQYF.

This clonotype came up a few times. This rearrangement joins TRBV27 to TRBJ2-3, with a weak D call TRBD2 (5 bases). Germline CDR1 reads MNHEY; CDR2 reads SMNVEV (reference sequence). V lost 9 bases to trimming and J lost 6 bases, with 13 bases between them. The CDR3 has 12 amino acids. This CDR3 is CASSGLWDTQYF. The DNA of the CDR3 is TGTGCCAGTTCCGGACTTTGGGATACGCAGTATTTT.

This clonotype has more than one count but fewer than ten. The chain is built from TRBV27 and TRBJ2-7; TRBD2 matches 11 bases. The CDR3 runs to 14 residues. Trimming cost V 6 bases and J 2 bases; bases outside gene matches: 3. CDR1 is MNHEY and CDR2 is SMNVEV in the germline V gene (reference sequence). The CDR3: CASRLAGGTYEQYF. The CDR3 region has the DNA TGTGCCAGCAGGTTAGCGGGGGGGACCTACGAGCAGTACTTC.

The CDR3 is CASGGDRNTEAFF. CDR3 in DNA: TGTGCTAGTGGTGGGGACCGGAACACTGAAGCTTTCTTT. The J gene is TRBJ1-1, the V gene TRBV12-5, with D possibly TRBD1 on 5 matching bases. V was pared by 5 bases and J by 1 base, with 8 bases between. CDR3 length equals 13 residues. The V gene's germline CDR1 is LGHNT and CDR2 FRNRAP.

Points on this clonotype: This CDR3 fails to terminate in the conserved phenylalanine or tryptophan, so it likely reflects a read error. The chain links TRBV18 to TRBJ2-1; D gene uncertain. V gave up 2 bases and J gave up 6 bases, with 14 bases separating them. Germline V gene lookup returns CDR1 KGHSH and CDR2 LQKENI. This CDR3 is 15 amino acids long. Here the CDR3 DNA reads TGTGCCAGCTCACCAATCAGCGAGTCTCGCAATGAGCAGTTCTCC. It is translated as CASSPISESRNEQFS.

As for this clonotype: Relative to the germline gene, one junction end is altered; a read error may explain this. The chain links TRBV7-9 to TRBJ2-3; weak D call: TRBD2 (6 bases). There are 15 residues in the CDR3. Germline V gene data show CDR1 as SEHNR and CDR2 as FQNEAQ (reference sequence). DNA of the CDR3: TGTGCCAGCAGCCGATGGGACTTTTCCACAGATACGCAGTGTTTT. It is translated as CASSRWDFSTDTQCF. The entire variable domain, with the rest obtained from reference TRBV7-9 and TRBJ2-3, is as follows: DTGVSQNPRHKITKRGQNVTFRCDPISEHNRLYWYRQTLGQGPEFLTYFQNEAQLEKSRLLSDRFSAERPKGSFSTLEIQRTEQGDSAMYLCASSRWDFSTDTQCFGPGTRLTVL.

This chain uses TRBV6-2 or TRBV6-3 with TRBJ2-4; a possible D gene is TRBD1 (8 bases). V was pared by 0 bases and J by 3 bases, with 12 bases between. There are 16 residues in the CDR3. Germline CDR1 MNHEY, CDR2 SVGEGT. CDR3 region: CASSYSTGEGKNIQYF. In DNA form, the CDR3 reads TGTGCCAGCAGTTACTCGACAGGGGAGGGCAAAAACATTCAGTACTTC.

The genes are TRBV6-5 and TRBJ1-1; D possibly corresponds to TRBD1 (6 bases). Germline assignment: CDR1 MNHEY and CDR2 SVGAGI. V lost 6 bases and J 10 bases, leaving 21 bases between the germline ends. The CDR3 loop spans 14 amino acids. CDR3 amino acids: CASRYGGRTLIAFF. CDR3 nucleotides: TGTGCCAGCAGATACGGGGGGCGGACCTTGATAGCTTTCTTT.

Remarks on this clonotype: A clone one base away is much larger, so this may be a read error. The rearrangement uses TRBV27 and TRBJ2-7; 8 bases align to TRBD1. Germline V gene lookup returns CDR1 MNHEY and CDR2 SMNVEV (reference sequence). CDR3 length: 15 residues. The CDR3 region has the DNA TGTGCCGGCAGCCTAAATTCAGGGGGCGCGGACGAGCAGTACTTC. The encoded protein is CAGSLNSGGADEQYF.

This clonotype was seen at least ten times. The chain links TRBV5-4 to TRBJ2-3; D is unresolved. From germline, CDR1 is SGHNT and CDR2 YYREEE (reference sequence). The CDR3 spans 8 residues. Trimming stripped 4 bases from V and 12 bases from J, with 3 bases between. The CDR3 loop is CASSPQYF. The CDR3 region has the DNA TGTGCCAGCAGCCCCCAGTATTTT.

The CDR3 region is CASSLVISGGLITDTQYF. CDR3 DNA sequence: TGTGCCAGCAGCTTAGTAATTAGCGGGGGGTTAATCACAGATACGCAGTATTTT. The chain recombines TRBV11-2 with TRBJ2-3; 10 bases match TRBD2. Germline trimming cut 1 base from V and 2 bases from J; bases unmatched to any gene: 9. The germline CDR1 and CDR2 sequences are SGHAT and FQNNGV. The CDR3 covers 18 residues.

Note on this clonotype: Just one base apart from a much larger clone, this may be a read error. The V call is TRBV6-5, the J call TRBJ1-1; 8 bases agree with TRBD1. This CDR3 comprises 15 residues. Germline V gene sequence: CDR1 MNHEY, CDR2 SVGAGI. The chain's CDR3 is CASSQWTGRNAEAFF. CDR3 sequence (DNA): TGTGCCAGCAGTCAGTGGACAGGGAGGAACGCTGAAGCTTTCTTT.

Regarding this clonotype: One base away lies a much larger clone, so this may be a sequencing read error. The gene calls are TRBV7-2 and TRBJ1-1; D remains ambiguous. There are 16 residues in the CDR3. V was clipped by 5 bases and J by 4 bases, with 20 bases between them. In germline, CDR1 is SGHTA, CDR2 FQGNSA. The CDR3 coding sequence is TGTGCCAGCAGCCCCTTTGAGAGGACGGTGAGCACTGAAGCTTTCTTT. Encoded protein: CASSPFERTVSTEAFF.

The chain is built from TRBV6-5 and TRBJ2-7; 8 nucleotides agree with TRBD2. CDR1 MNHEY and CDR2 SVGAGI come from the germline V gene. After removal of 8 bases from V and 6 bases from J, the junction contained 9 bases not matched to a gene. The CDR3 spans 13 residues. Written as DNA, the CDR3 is TGTGCCAGCGGCCGGGGGGGGGCTAGCGAGCAGTACTTC. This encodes CASGRGGASEQYF.

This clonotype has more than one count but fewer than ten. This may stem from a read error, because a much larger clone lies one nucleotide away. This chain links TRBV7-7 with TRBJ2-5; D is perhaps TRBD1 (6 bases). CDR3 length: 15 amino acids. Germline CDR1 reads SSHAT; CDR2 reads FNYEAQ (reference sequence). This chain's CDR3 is CANNPRTGNLETQYF. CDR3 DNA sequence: TGTGCTAACAACCCACGTACAGGGAACCTAGAGACCCAGTACTTC.

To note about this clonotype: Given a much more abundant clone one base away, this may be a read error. Here the CDR3 reads CSVAGTSGPSSYNEQYF. CDR3 nucleotides: TGCAGCGTTGCGGGGACTAGCGGGCCTAGCTCCTACAATGAGCAGTACTTC. The genes are TRBV29-1 and TRBJ2-1; 12 bases are shared with TRBD2. The end of the DNA aligns better with TRBJ2-7, so the J call may be wrong. CDR1 is SQVTM and CDR2 is ANQGSEA in the germline V gene. The CDR3 consists of 17 residues.

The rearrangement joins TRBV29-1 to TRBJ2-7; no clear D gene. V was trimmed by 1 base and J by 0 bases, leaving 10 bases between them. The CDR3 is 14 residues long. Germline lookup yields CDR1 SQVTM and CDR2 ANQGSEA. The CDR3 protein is CSVEVADTSYEQYF. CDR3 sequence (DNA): TGCAGCGTTGAAGTGGCAGATACCTCCTACGAGCAGTACTTC.